The rows below give T cell receptor beta chains drawn from one sample of a study of CD8 T cells in ankylosing spondylitis. TCRdb redid the calling of the 5' RACE reads with MiXCR, one entry per CDR3 protein. In the table there are 150,000 to 200,000 distinct CDR3 sequences, around a tenth of which are singletons. Input material: blood, either unsorted or a sorted T cell fraction (not recorded which). The receptors come from a male donor with ankylosing spondylitis or in good health (not recorded which). CDR3s include the opening cysteine and the closing phenylalanine or tryptophan. D genes are given only for firm matches. Clone size is shown for a subset of rows, as once, few, many or a class of expanded clone.

TRBJ2-1,.,TRBV9,.,CASSVERLSNEQFF,TGTGCCAGCAGCGTAGAGAGACTTTCCAATGAGCAGTTCTTC
TRBJ1-1,TRBD1,TRBV27,few,CASSAGTGVTEAFF,TGTGCCAGCAGTGCCGGGACAGGGGTCACTGAAGCTTTCTTT
TRBJ2-1,.,TRBV11-2,many,CASSLASNSEQFF,TGTGCCAGCAGCTTAGCTAGTAACAGTGAGCAGTTCTTC
TRBJ1-5,.,TRBV12-3/TRBV12-4,many,CASSDSVSNQPQHF,TGTGCCAGCAGCGACAGTGTGAGCAATCAGCCCCAGCATTTT
TRBJ1-3,.,TRBV4-2,many,CASSQAAAGARVGDTIYF,TGTGCCAGCAGCCAAGCCGCGGCGGGGGCCAGGGTCGGGGACACCATATATTTT
TRBJ2-4,.,TRBV3-1,few,CASSQEGVFRNIQYF,TGTGCCAGCAGCCAAGAGGGGGTGTTCAGAAACATTCAGTACTTC
TRBJ2-3,.,TRBV12-3/TRBV12-4,.,CASSWTAGDTQYF,TGTGCCAGCAGTTGGACGGCCGGGGATACGCAGTATTTT
TRBJ1-2,.,TRBV6-2/TRBV6-3,many,CASIDLRDYGYTF,TGTGCCAGCATAGATCTGAGGGACTATGGCTACACCTTC
TRBJ1-2,TRBD1,TRBV29-1,many,CSVDPGQGSGYTF,TGCAGCGTTGACCCGGGACAGGGCTCTGGCTACACCTTC
TRBJ1-1,TRBD1,TRBV6-5,many,CASSYSTGSSTEAFF,TGTGCCAGCAGTTACTCGACAGGGTCCAGCACTGAAGCTTTCTTT
TRBJ2-7,.,TRBV12-3/TRBV12-4,few,CASSYGTLGNEQYF,TGTGCCAGCAGTTATGGGACGCTTGGGAACGAGCAGTACTTC
TRBJ2-2,TRBD2,TRBV5-1,many,CATSPGTRYTGELFF,TGCGCCACCTCGCCGGGGACTAGATACACCGGGGAGCTGTTTTTT
TRBJ1-1,TRBD1,TRBV6-1,many,CASSPRGPGTEAFF,TGTGCCAGCAGTCCCAGGGGGCCGGGAACTGAAGCTTTCTTT
TRBJ2-7,TRBD1,TRBV11-2,.,CASSLATGGQEQYF,TGTGCCAGCAGCTTAGCCACAGGGGGCCAAGAGCAGTACTTC
TRBJ2-7,.,TRBV7-2,.,CASSLDGQLLYEQYF,TGTGCCAGCAGCTTAGACGGACAGTTACTCTACGAGCAGTACTTC
TRBJ1-2,.,TRBV5-1,many,CASSGGRSNYGYTF,TGCGCCAGCAGTGGAGGGCGATCTAACTATGGCTACACCTTC
TRBJ1-1,.,TRBV9,few,CASSVGGAMNTEAFF,TGTGCCAGCAGCGTAGGCGGAGCCATGAACACTGAAGCTTTCTTT
TRBJ2-2,.,TRBV29-1,.,CSVEDRGTTGELFF,TGCAGCGTTGAGGACAGAGGAACCACCGGGGAGCTGTTTTTT
TRBJ2-2,.,TRBV5-1,few,CASSLAGDGELFF,TGCGCCAGCAGCTTGGCAGGGGACGGGGAGCTGTTTTTT
TRBJ2-3,TRBD2,TRBV7-6,.,CASSLAAGVGTDTQYF,TGTGCCAGCAGCTTAGCGGCGGGGGTTGGCACAGATACGCAGTATTTT
TRBJ2-5,TRBD2,TRBV27,.,CASSLAGTSGFETQYF,TGTGCCAGCAGTTTAGCAGGGACTAGCGGGTTTGAGACCCAGTACTTC
TRBJ2-5,.,TRBV5-5,many,CASSYTGLQETQYF,TGTGCCAGCAGTTATACAGGGCTTCAAGAGACCCAGTACTTC
TRBJ2-5,.,TRBV6-2/TRBV6-3,many,CASSYSRARQETQYF,TGTGCCAGCAGTTACTCGAGGGCCCGTCAAGAGACCCAGTACTTC
TRBJ2-1,TRBD1,TRBV20-1,many,CSAVNPGTGRNEQFF,TGCAGTGCCGTCAACCCCGGGACAGGGAGGAATGAGCAGTTCTTC
TRBJ1-6,.,TRBV20-1,many,CSARGGVSNSPLHF,TGCAGTGCTAGAGGGGGAGTTTCTAATTCACCCCTCCACTTT
TRBJ1-3,.,TRBV4-3,many,CASSQEAGDGNTIYF,TGCGCCAGCAGCCAAGAGGCAGGGGATGGAAACACCATATATTTT
TRBJ2-7,.,TRBV10-3,many,CAISAPGRSYEQYF,TGTGCCATCAGTGCCCCGGGACGGTCCTACGAGCAGTACTTC
TRBJ2-3,.,TRBV14,.,CASSQNLGGYSTDTQYF,TGTGCCAGCAGCCAAAATCTCGGCGGGTACAGCACAGATACGCAGTATTTT
TRBJ2-3,.,TRBV19,few,CATALRDKGTDTQYF,TGTGCCACCGCACTCCGGGACAAGGGCACAGATACGCAGTATTTT
TRBJ2-3,TRBD2,TRBV20-1,many,CSARDRGLAGGVMDTQYF,TGCAGTGCTAGAGATCGTGGACTAGCGGGAGGGGTCATGGATACGCAGTATTTT
TRBJ2-1,TRBD1,TRBV24-1,many,CATSRAGGNEQFF,TGTGCCACCAGTCGGGCAGGGGGCAATGAGCAGTTCTTC
TRBJ2-1,.,TRBV6-5,few,CASSYFQRDNEQFF,TGTGCCAGCAGTTACTTTCAGCGGGACAATGAGCAGTTCTTC
TRBJ2-1,.,TRBV6-1,.,CASSAGTLVGNEQFF,TGTGCCAGCAGTGCGGGGACTCTGGTCGGGAATGAGCAGTTCTTC
TRBJ2-3,.,TRBV3-1,once,CASSQGAKADTQYF,TGTGCCAGCAGCCAGGGGGCTAAGGCGGATACGCAGTATTTT
TRBJ2-3,.,TRBV20-1,.,CSARDLWNRVDTQYF,TGCAGTGCTAGAGATTTATGGAACAGGGTAGATACGCAGTATTTT
TRBJ2-7,.,TRBV29-1,many,CSVEDDRAYEQYF,TGCAGCGTTGAAGATGACAGAGCCTACGAGCAGTACTTC
TRBJ2-1,TRBD2,TRBV5-1,many,CASSPSGTNEQFF,TGCGCCAGCAGCCCCAGCGGGACCAATGAGCAGTTCTTC
TRBJ1-5,.,TRBV4-3,many,CASSQEAGGNQPQHF,TGCGCCAGCAGCCAAGAGGCAGGGGGCAATCAGCCCCAGCATTTT
TRBJ2-1,.,TRBV18,many,CASSPAGSYNEQFF,TGTGCCAGCTCACCGGCAGGATCTTACAATGAGCAGTTCTTC
TRBJ2-5,.,TRBV5-1,many,CASSLGDWETQYF,TGCGCCAGCAGCTTGGGGGATTGGGAGACCCAGTACTTC
TRBJ2-1,.,TRBV28,many,CASSLSSRGLMGQFF,TGTGCCAGCAGTTTAAGTTCCAGGGGTTTAATGGGGCAGTTCTTC
TRBJ1-2,TRBD1,TRBV5-1,many,CASRPAAGQGAVSGYTF,TGCGCCAGCAGACCAGCCGCGGGACAGGGGGCGGTATCTGGCTACACCTTC
TRBJ1-5,TRBD1,TRBV3-1,many,CASSQAGTGGGQPQHF,TGTGCCAGCAGCCAGGCCGGGACAGGGGGCGGTCAGCCCCAGCATTTT
TRBJ1-2,.,TRBV5-6,many,CASSLVVGGYTF,TGTGCCAGCAGCTTGGTTGTGGGAGGCTACACCTTC
TRBJ1-5,.,TRBV12-3/TRBV12-4,.,CASSLGGAGNQPQHF,TGTGCCAGCAGTTTAGGAGGGGCTGGCAATCAGCCCCAGCATTTT
TRBJ1-2,TRBD1,TRBV6-5,many,CASSYRSGTGGILNYGYTF,TGTGCCAGCAGTTATCGGTCCGGAACAGGGGGGATACTTAACTATGGCTACACCTTC
TRBJ1-1,TRBD1,TRBV6-1,many,CASIDRQGASTEAFF,TGTGCCAGCATAGACAGACAGGGGGCATCGACTGAAGCTTTCTTT
TRBJ2-1,TRBD2,TRBV6-1,few,CASSKAGGISYNEQFF,TGTGCCAGCAGTAAAGCGGGGGGAATCTCCTACAATGAGCAGTTCTTC
TRBJ1-5,TRBD1,TRBV6-5,few,CASSPSRQGGNQPQHF,TGTGCCAGCAGTCCCTCGCGACAGGGTGGCAATCAGCCCCAGCATTTT
TRBJ2-1,TRBD2,TRBV3-1,many,CASSQGLAGARYNEQFF,TGTGCCAGCAGCCAAGGACTAGCGGGAGCTCGCTACAATGAGCAGTTCTTC
TRBJ2-5,.,TRBV20-1,few,CCASRRDSGPQETQYF,TGCTGTGCTAGTCGGCGGGATAGCGGCCCACAAGAGACCCAGTACTTC
TRBJ2-4,TRBD2,TRBV12-3/TRBV12-4,many,CASSLEGLAGVGAKNIQYF,TGTGCCAGCAGTTTAGAGGGACTAGCGGGAGTGGGGGCCAAAAACATTCAGTACTTC
TRBJ2-5,TRBD1,TRBV7-9,.,CASSPGQALYQETQYF,TGCGCCAGCAGCCCCGGACAGGCGTTGTACCAAGAGACCCAGTACTTC